The following is a T cell receptor beta chain sequence with its context. No antigen is known for it. This entry comes from a study of Ad26.COV2.S vaccination and SARS-CoV-2 variants. Germline lookup yields CDR1 SNHLY and CDR2 FYNNEI. V gave up 8 bases and J gave up 7 bases; unmatched junction bases: 9. The CDR3 runs 13 residues. Measured with immunoSEQ multiplex PCR; TCRdb has only the in-frame clones, and not every one. The sample has some 190,000 clones, around 88% seen once. General observations from the study: Participants given vaccine showed non-spike TCR breadth similar to that of placebo recipients.

This sample comprised peripheral blood, obtained after recovery from COVID-19. The TCR was taken from a human donor who had recovered from COVID-19. The V gene is TRBV2, the J gene TRBJ1-2, with 8 positions matching TRBD1. This chain's CDR3 is CASRRGQGVGYTF. The CDR3 DNA follows: TGTGCCAGCCGACGAGGACAGGGCGTTGGCTACACCTTC.